A selection of T cell receptor beta chains follows, all from one sample in a study of blood T cell repertoires in COVID-19. Sequencing was performed with immunoSEQ multiplex PCR; in TCRdb, only in-frame clones are kept and a portion is missing. Of tens of thousands of clones listed, about 83% are singletons. Sequenced: peripheral blood. The origin of the receptors is a human donor in a cohort sampled during active COVID-19. CDR3s include the opening cysteine and the closing phenylalanine or tryptophan. The D gene is left open where the match is weak. Not every row has a clone size; where given, it reads once, few, many or a size class.

TRBV7-3	few	.	TRBJ1-1	TGTGCCAGCAGCTCAAGGGGTTTAGGTGAAGCTTTCTTT	CASSSRGLGEAFF
TRBV10-1	.	TRBD2	TRBJ2-2	TGCGCCAGCAGTGGGACTAGCGGGAAATCCGGGGAGCTGTTTTTT	CASSGTSGKSGELFF
TRBV5-6	.	.	TRBJ1-3	TGTGCCAGCAGCTTGTATCCGGCAGGGTCGAGAAACACCATATATTTT	CASSLYPAGSRNTIYF
TRBV3-1/TRBV3-2	.	TRBD2	TRBJ2-3	TGTGCCAGCTCCGCGGCTAGCGGGAGGGTCACAGATACGCAGTATTTT	CASSAASGRVTDTQYF
TRBV10-3	.	TRBD1	TRBJ1-2	TGTGCCATCAGTGAGTCCCCCGGACAGGATGGGGGCTACACCTTC	CAISESPGQDGGYTF
TRBV4-1	.	.	TRBJ1-1	TGCGCCAGCAGCCAAGCAGGGGTTGAAGCTTTCTTT	CASSQAGVEAFF
TRBV7-9	.	.	TRBJ2-2	TGTGCCAGCAGCTTCGACACCCGCCATGGGGAGCTGTTTTTT	CASSFDTRHGELFF
TRBV6-5	few	.	TRBJ1-2	TGTGCCAGCAGTTACTCCGCCCCGGTTTCTAACTATGGCTACACCTTC	CASSYSAPVSNYGYTF
TRBV6-5	.	.	TRBJ1-2	TGTGCCAGCAGTTACGCCAGGCAGAGTGGCTACACCTTC	CASSYARQSGYTF
TRBV28	.	.	TRBJ1-1	TGTGCCAGCAGGTTACAGAACACTGAAGCTTTCTTT	CASRLQNTEAFF
TRBV7-2	few	.	TRBJ2-1	TGTGCCAGCAGCTCCCCCCGGCGGCGGGGGCACTACAATGAGCAGTTCTTC	CASSSPRRRGHYNEQFF
TRBV28	.	TRBD1	TRBJ1-4	TGTGCCAGCACCCTTCGGGGGACAGGGACCGCCTTTAATGAAAAACTGTTTTTT	CASTLRGTGTAFNEKLFF
TRBV6-6	few	.	TRBJ1-1	TGTGCCAGCAGCCCTACAGGAACTGAAGCTTTCTTT	CASSPTGTEAFF
TRBV10-1	.	.	TRBJ2-1	TGCGCCAGCAGTGAGGGGACTTACAATGAGCAGTTCTTC	CASSEGTYNEQFF
TRBV4-2	.	.	TRBJ1-2	TGTGCCAGCAGCCAAGGAGGAAACTATGGCTACACCTTC	CASSQGGNYGYTF
TRBV7-9	.	.	TRBJ2-3	TGTGCCAGCAGCGACCTGAGGGTGCGGGGCACAGATACGCAGTATTTT	CASSDLRVRGTDTQYF
TRBV6-5	.	TRBD1	TRBJ1-1	TGTGCCAGCAAATTACAGGGGCCATCGAACACTGAAGCTTTCTTT	CASKLQGPSNTEAFF